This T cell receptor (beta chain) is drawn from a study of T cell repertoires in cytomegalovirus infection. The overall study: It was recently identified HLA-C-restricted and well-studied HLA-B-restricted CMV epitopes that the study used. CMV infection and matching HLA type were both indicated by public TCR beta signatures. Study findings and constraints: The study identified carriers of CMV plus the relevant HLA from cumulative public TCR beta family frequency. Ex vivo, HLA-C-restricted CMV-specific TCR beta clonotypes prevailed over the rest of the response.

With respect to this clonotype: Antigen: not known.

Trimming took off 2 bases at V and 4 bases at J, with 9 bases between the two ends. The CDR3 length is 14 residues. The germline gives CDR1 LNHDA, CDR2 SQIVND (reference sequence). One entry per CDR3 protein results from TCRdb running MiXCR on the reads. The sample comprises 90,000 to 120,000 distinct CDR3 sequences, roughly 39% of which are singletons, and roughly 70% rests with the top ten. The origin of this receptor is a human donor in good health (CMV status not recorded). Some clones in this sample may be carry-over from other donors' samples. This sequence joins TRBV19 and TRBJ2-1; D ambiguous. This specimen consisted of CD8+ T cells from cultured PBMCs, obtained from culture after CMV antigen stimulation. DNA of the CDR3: TGTGCCAGTAGTATACCCTTTGGTTACAATGAGCAGTTCTTC. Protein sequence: CASSIPFGYNEQFF.